This TCR beta chain derives from a study of control samples from healthy donors and cancer patients. Sequencing used immunoSEQ multiplex PCR; TCRdb keeps in-frame clones, though not all of them. The table lists about 82,000 clones, about 94% of them singletons, with approximately 4.8% in the top ten. Trimming pared 2 bases from V and 0 bases from J, leaving 8 bases between. The germline V gene encodes CDR1 MNHNS and CDR2 SASEGT. The CDR3 has 15 residues. This chain links TRBV6-1 with TRBJ1-5; D unresolved. The sequenced sample consisted of blood. The origin of this receptor is a young woman in good health. CDR3: CASSETDGSNQPQHF. CDR3 bases: TGTGCCAGCAGTGAAACAGACGGTAGCAATCAGCCCCAGCATTTT.